This T cell receptor beta chain comes out of a study of CXCR3-negative and CXCR3-positive naive CD8 T cells. Study findings and constraints: CXCR3 expression dropped partially after cryopreservation, and most assays relied on fresh PBMCs.

As concerns this clonotype: Its antigen remains unknown.

Per germline, CDR1 MNHEY and CDR2 SMNVEV (reference sequence). CDR3 length: 13 residues. Sorting yielded triplicates of roughly 310,000 cells for each CD8+ T cell subset. All TRB cDNA libraries came from 5' RACE performed with UMI labels. TCRdb reprocessed the 5' RACE reads, keeping one entry per CDR3 protein, no DNA. This sample's clone table lists 45,000 to 70,000 distinct CDR3 sequences. Specimen: memory CD8+ T cells from blood. This receptor was identified in a human donor in good health. Some clones in this sample may be carry-over from other donors' samples. The chain carries TRBV27 and TRBJ2-7; lacking DNA, the TRBD1 call made by TCRdb goes unchecked. The chain's CDR3 is CASRGTAFYEQYF.